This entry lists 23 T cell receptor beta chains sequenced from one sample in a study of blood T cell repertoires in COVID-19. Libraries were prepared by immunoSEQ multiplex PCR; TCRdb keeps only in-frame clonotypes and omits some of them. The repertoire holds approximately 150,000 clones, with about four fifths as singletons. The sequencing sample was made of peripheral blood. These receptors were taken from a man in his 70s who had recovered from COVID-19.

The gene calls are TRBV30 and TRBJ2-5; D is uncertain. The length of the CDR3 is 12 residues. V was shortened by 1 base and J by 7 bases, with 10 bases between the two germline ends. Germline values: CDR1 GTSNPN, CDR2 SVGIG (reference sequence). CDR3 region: CAWSAPVGTQYF. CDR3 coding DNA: TGTGCCTGGAGTGCCCCGGTTGGGACCCAGTACTTC.

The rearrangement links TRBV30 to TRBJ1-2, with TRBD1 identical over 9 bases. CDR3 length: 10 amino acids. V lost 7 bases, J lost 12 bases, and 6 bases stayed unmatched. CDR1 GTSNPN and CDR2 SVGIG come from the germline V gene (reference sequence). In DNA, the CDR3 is TGTGCCTTACAGGGGGCAGTGGACACCTTC. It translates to CALQGAVDTF. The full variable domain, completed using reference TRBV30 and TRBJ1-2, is SQTIHQWPATLVQPVGSPLSLECTVEGTSNPNLYWYRQAAGRGLQLLFYSVGIGQISSEVPQNLSASRPQDRQFILSSKKLLLSDSGFYLCALQGAVDTFGSGTRLTVV.

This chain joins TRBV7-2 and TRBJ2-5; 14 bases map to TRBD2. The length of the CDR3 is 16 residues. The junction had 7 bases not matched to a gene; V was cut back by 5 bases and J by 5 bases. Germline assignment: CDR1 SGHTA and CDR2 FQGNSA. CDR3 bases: TGTGCCAGCAGCCCCCGACTAGCGGGAGGGACGGAGACCCAGTACTTC. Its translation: CASSPRLAGGTETQYF.

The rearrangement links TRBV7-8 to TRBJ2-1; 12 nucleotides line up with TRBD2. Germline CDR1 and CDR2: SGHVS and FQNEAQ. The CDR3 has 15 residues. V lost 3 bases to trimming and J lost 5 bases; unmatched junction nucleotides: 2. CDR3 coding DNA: TGTGCCAGCAGCTTCGGGACTAGCGGGCACAATGAGCAGTTCTTC. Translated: CASSFGTSGHNEQFF.

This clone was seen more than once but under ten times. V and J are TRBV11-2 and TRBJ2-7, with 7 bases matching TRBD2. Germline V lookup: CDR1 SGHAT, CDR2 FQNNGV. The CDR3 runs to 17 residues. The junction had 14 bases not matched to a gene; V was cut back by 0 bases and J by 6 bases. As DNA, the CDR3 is TGTGCCAGCAGCTTAGATTCGGGACTAAGACGAGGTGGCGAGCAGTACTTC. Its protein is CASSLDSGLRRGGEQYF.

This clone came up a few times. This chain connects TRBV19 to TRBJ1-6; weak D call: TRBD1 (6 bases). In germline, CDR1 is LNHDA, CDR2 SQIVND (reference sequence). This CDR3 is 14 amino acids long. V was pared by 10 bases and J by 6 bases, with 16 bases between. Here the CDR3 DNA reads TGTGCCACCAGTTTGGGACAACTTAATTCACCCCTCCACTTT. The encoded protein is CATSLGQLNSPLHF.

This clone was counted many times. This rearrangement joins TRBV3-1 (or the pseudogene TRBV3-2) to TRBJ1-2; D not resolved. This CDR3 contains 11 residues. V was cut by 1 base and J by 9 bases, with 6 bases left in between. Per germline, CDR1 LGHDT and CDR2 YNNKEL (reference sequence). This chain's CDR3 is CASSQVTSYTF. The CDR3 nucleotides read TGTGCCAGCAGCCAAGTTACAAGCTACACCTTC.

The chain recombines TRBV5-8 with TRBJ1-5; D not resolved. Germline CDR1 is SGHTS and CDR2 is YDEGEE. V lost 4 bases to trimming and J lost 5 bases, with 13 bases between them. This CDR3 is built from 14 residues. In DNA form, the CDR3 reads TGTGCCAGCAGCGCCTACAGAGACGATCAGCCCCAGCATTTT. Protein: CASSAYRDDQPQHF. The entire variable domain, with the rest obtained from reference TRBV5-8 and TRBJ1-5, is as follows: EAGVTQSPTHLIKTRGQQATLRCSPISGHTSVYWYQQALGLGLQFLLWYDEGEERNRGNFPPRFSGRQFPNYSSELNVNALELEDSALYLCASSAYRDDQPQHFGDGTRLSIL.

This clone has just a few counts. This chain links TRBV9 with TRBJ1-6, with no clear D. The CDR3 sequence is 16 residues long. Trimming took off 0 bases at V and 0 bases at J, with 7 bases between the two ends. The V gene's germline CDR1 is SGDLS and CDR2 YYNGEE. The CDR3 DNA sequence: TGTGCCAGCAGCGTAGTAGCGAGCTCCTATAATTCACCCCTCCACTTT. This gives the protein CASSVVASSYNSPLHF. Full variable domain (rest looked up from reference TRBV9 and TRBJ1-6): DSGVTQTPKHLITATGQRVTLRCSPRSGDLSVYWYQQSLDQGLQFLIQYYNGEERAKGNILERFSAQQFPDLHSELNLSSLELGDSALYFCASSVVASSYNSPLHFGNGTRLTVT.

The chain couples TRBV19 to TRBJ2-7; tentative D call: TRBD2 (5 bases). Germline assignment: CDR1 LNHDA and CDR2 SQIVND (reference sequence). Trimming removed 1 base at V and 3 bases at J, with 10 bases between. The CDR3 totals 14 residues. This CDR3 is CASSIGRGGYEQYF. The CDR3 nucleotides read TGTGCCAGTAGTATAGGGCGTGGAGGCTACGAGCAGTACTTC.

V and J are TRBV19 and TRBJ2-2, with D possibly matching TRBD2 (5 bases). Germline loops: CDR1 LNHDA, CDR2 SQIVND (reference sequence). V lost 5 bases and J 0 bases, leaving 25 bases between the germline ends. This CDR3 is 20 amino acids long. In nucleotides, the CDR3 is TGTGCCAGTAGTTTGGCTAGCAAATATGTGCGAAAAACGAACACCGGGGAGCTGTTTTTT. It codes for CASSLASKYVRKTNTGELFF.

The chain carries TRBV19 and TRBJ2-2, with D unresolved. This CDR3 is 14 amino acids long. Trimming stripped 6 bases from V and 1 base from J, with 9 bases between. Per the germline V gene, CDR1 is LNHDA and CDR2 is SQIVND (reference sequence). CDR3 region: CASSWLRNTGELFF. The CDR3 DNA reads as TGTGCCAGTAGCTGGCTCAGGAACACCGGGGAGCTGTTTTTT.

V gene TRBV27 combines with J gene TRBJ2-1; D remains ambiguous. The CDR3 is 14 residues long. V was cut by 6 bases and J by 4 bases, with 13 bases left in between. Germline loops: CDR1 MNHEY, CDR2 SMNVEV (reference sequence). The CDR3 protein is CASSRKGRYNEQFF. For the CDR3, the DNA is TGTGCCAGCAGCCGTAAAGGCAGGTACAATGAGCAGTTCTTC.

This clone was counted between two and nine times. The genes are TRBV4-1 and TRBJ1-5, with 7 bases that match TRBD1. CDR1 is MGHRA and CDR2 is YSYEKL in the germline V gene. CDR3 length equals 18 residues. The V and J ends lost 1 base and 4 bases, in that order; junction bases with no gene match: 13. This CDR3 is CASSQVGRASGGNQPQHF. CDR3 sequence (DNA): TGCGCCAGCAGCCAAGTCGGCAGGGCGTCAGGGGGAAATCAGCCCCAGCATTTT.

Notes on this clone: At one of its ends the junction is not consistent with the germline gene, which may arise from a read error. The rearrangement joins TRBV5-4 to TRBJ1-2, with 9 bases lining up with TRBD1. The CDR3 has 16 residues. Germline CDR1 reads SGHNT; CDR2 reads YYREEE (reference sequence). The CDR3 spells CASTLEGQGLNYGYTF. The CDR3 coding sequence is TGTGCCAGCACCTTGGAGGGACAGGGCCTAAACTATGGCTACACCTTC.

As DNA, the CDR3 is TGTGCCAGCAGCGCGACGACTAGCGGGATTGGGGAGCAGTTCTTC. Translated: CASSATTSGIGEQFF. The chain combines TRBV9 with TRBJ2-1; 11 bases map to TRBD2. This CDR3 has 15 residues. Trimming removed 3 bases from V and 10 bases from J; junction bases left unmatched: 9. Germline CDR1 SGDLS, CDR2 YYNGEE.

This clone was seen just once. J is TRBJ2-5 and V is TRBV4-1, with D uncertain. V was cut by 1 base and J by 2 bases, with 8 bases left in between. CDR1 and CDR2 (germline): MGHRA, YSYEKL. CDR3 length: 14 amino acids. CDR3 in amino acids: CASSQAAAQETQYF. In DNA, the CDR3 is TGCGCCAGCAGCCAAGCAGCAGCGCAAGAGACCCAGTACTTC.

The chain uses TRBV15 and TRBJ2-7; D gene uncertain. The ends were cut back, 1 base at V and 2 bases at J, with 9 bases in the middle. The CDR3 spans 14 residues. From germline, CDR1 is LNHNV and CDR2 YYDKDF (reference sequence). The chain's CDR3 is CATSRVGEAYEQYF. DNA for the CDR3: TGTGCCACCAGCAGAGTAGGAGAAGCCTACGAGCAGTACTTC.

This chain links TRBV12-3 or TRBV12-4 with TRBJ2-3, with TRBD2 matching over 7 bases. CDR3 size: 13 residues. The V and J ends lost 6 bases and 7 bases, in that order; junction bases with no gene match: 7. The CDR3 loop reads CASSTGGTYTQYF. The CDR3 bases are TGTGCCAGCAGCACCGGGGGGACTTATACGCAGTATTTT.

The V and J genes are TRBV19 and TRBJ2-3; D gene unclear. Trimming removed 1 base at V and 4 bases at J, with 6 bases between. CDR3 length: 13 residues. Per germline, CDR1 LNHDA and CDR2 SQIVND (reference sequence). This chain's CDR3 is CASSIAGPDTQYF. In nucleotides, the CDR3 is TGTGCCAGTAGTATAGCCGGTCCAGATACGCAGTATTTT.

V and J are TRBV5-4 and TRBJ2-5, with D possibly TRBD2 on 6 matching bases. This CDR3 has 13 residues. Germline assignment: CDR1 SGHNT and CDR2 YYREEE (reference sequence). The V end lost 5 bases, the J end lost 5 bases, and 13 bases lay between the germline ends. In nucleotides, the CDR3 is TGTGCCAGCAGGCGGGACGGAGGGGAGACCCAGTACTTC. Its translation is CASRRDGGETQYF.

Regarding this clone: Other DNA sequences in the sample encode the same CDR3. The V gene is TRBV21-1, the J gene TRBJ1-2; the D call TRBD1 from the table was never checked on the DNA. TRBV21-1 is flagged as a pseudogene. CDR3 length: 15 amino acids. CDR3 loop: CASSKAYSRVHGYTF. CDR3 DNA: TGTGCCAGTAGCAAAGCTTATTCCAGGGTCCATGGCTACACCTTC.

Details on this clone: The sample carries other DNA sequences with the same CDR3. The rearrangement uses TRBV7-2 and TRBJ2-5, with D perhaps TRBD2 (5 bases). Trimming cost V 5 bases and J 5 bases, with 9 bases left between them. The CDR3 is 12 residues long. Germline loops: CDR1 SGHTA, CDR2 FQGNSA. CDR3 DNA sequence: TGTGCCAGCAGCCCTCGAGGGGAGACCCAGTACTTC. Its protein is CASSPRGETQYF.